Shown below are 25 T cell receptor beta chains from a single sample sequenced in a study of blood T cell repertoires in COVID-19. Profiling relied on immunoSEQ multiplex PCR, and the TCRdb table lists in-frame clones only, not all of them. Here the sample spans around 140,000 clones, about 81% being singletons. The sample consisted of peripheral blood. The receptors were sampled from a woman older than 75 with acute or convalescent COVID-19.

The chain carries TRBV7-8 and TRBJ1-5, with 8 nucleotides matching TRBD1. This CDR3 region has 14 residues. Looked up from germline, CDR1 is SGHVS and CDR2 is FQNEAQ. Germline trimming cut 4 bases from V and 7 bases from J; bases unmatched to any gene: 6. The CDR3 nucleotides are TGTGCCAGCAGCTCCCGGACAGGGCGCCAGCCCCAGCATTTT. Translation gives CASSSRTGRQPQHF.

V and J are TRBV2 and TRBJ2-6, with D perhaps TRBD1 (6 bases). V was pared by 6 bases and J by 0 bases, with 15 bases between. CDR3 length: 17 residues. The V gene's germline CDR1 is SNHLY and CDR2 FYNNEI. In nucleotides, the CDR3 is TGTGCCAGCAGAGACAGGAGTCCTTACTCTGGGGCCAACGTCCTGACTTTC. Amino acid sequence: CASRDRSPYSGANVLTF.

The chain is built from TRBV9 and TRBJ1-5; 12 bases fit TRBD1. Germline CDR1 reads SGDLS; CDR2 reads YYNGEE. The trim removed 5 bases at V and 7 bases at J, leaving 7 bases unmatched. The CDR3 is 15 amino acids. This CDR3 reads CASSAGTGGEQPQHF. DNA for the CDR3: TGTGCCAGCAGTGCCGGGACAGGGGGCGAACAGCCCCAGCATTTT.

The chain joins TRBV4-3 to TRBJ2-3; 7 bases map to TRBD1. Germline assignment: CDR1 LGHNA and CDR2 YSLEER. This CDR3 contains 18 residues. Trimming cost V 0 bases and J 3 bases; bases outside gene matches: 12. CDR3 nucleotide sequence: TGCGCCAGCAGCCAAGAGCCCGACAGGGCATCGAGGACAGATACGCAGTATTTT. Protein sequence: CASSQEPDRASRTDTQYF.

Turning to this clone: Other DNA variants within this sample encode the same CDR3. This rearrangement joins TRBV5-1 to TRBJ1-3; the D is unclear. Germline V gene sequence: CDR1 SGHRS, CDR2 YFSETQ. With 0 bases removed from V and 3 bases from J, the gap between germline ends came to 10 bases. The CDR3 extends over 15 amino acids. The CDR3 loop reads CASSLDGGSGNTIYF. Written as DNA, the CDR3 is TGCGCCAGCAGCTTGGACGGAGGAAGTGGAAACACCATATATTTT.

The genes are TRBV5-1 and TRBJ2-3, with D unclear. This CDR3 region has 14 residues. The ends were cut back, 1 base at V and 3 bases at J, with 9 bases in the middle. CDR1 SGHRS and CDR2 YFSETQ come from the germline V gene. DNA of the CDR3: TGCGCCAGCAGCTTGTGGGCAGAAACAGATACGCAGTATTTT. This sequence encodes CASSLWAETDTQYF.

This clone has ten or more counts. J is TRBJ2-4 and V is TRBV11-2; TRBD1 matches 8 bases. V was clipped by 5 bases and J by 1 base; unmatched bases: 4. The CDR3 extends over 15 amino acids. Germline CDR1 reads SGHAT; CDR2 reads FQNNGV. As DNA, the CDR3 is TGTGCCAGCAGCCCAGGGGGCACGGCCAAAAACATTCAGTACTTC. This codes for CASSPGGTAKNIQYF.

This clone was seen only once. V usage is TRBV21-1 and J usage is TRBJ2-1; TRBD2 is taken as the D call from the table, unchecked against the DNA. TRBV21-1 is tagged as a pseudogene. CDR3 size: 15 residues. CDR3 loop: CASSSAGESGNEQFF. The CDR3 region has the DNA TGTGCCAGCAGCAGTGCTGGGGAGAGCGGTAATGAGCAGTTCTTC.

Comments on this clone: Other DNA sequences within the sample encode an identical CDR3. V gene TRBV7-9 combines with J gene TRBJ2-7; 7 bases are a match to TRBD1. The V segment lost 4 bases and the J segment 0 bases; nucleotides outside the gene matches: 3. Germline V gene data show CDR1 as SEHNR and CDR2 as FQNEAQ (reference sequence). CDR3 length: 14 residues. The CDR3: CASSWTGRSYEQYF. The CDR3 DNA reads TGTGCCAGCAGCTGGACAGGCCGCTCCTACGAGCAGTACTTC.

As concerns this clone: The junction shows a germline mismatch at one end, possibly a read error. This chain uses TRBV7-7 with TRBJ2-2; D is unresolved. The CDR3 covers 14 residues. Per the germline V gene, CDR1 is SSHAT and CDR2 is FNYEAQ (reference sequence). The CDR3 loop is CASSRSTNTGELFF. Written as DNA, the CDR3 is TGTGCTAGCAGCCGGAGTACGAACACCGGGGAGCTGTTTTTT.

This clone was observed a few times. V usage is TRBV5-6 and J usage is TRBJ2-1; 9 bases are a match to TRBD2. Germline-derived CDR1 and CDR2 are SGHDT and YYEEEE. V shed 2 bases and J 7 bases; nucleotides not matched to a gene: 7. The CDR3 covers 15 residues. In nucleotides, the CDR3 is TGTGCCAGCAGCTTCCCGACTAGCGGAGGAAATGAGCAGTTCTTC. Protein product: CASSFPTSGGNEQFF.

CDR3 sequence reads: CSASAGSRGRIGEQYF. CDR3 DNA sequence: TGCAGTGCTAGTGCCGGCAGCAGGGGGCGCATCGGCGAGCAGTACTTC. The chain couples TRBV20-1 to TRBJ2-7; 8 bases agree with TRBD1. In germline, CDR1 is DFQATT, CDR2 SNEGSKA (reference sequence). The CDR3 loop spans 16 amino acids. The J segment lost 6 bases and the V segment lost 3 bases, leaving 16 bases of the junction unmatched.

The gene calls are TRBV10-3 and TRBJ2-4; 9 positions match TRBD1. The CDR3 is 17 amino acids. The V and J ends lost 2 bases and 0 bases, in that order; junction bases with no gene match: 5. Germline CDR1 ENHRY, CDR2 SYGVKD. CDR3 in DNA: TGTGCCATCAGTGAGGGGACAGGGTCCCTAGCCAAAAACATTCAGTACTTC. Its protein is CAISEGTGSLAKNIQYF.

The V gene is TRBV10-3, the J gene TRBJ2-1, with D possibly matching TRBD1 (5 bases). The germline V gene has CDR1 ENHRY and CDR2 SYGVKD. V was clipped by 0 bases and J by 0 bases, with 12 bases between them. The CDR3 runs to 17 residues. The chain's CDR3 is CAISESKDKSSYNEQFF. The CDR3 DNA sequence: TGTGCCATCAGTGAGTCGAAGGACAAGAGCTCCTACAATGAGCAGTTCTTC.

The chain joins TRBV20-1 to TRBJ2-1; D perhaps matches TRBD2 (5 bases). V was cut by 3 bases and J by 9 bases, with 9 bases left in between. This CDR3 contains 11 residues. Per the germline V gene, CDR1 is DFQATT and CDR2 is SNEGSKA (reference sequence). As DNA, the CDR3 is TGCAGTGCTAGTGGGAGTAGTGAGCAGTTCTTC. This codes for CSASGSSEQFF.

The chain uses TRBV24-1 and TRBJ2-7; maybe TRBD1 (5 bases). The CDR3 contains 12 residues. Looked up from germline, CDR1 is KGHDR and CDR2 is SFDVKD. V lost 8 bases and J lost 12, with 19 bases in between. CDR3 in DNA: TGTGCCACCACGCATCCACCCCAGGGCACGTACTTC. Protein: CATTHPPQGTYF.

This clone was recorded once. The rearrangement links TRBV10-2 to TRBJ1-1, with 7 bases fitting TRBD1. V dropped 6 bases and J dropped 1; count of bases not matched to a gene: 5. Germline V gene data show CDR1 as WSHSY and CDR2 as SAAADI. The length of the CDR3 is 14 residues. In DNA form, the CDR3 reads TGCGCCAGCAGGGAGACAGGGACGAACACTGAAGCTTTCTTT. It encodes CASRETGTNTEAFF.

This rearrangement joins TRBV10-1 to TRBJ2-2; D possibly corresponds to TRBD1 (6 bases). The CDR3 contains 15 residues. Trimming pared 7 bases from V and 2 bases from J, leaving 14 bases between. The germline V gene encodes CDR1 WNHNN and CDR2 SYGVQD (reference sequence). In DNA, the CDR3 is TGCGCCAGCAATTCGGACAGCGGTAACACCGGGGAGCTGTTTTTT. This encodes CASNSDSGNTGELFF.

This clone was seen a single time. The genes are TRBV6-6 and TRBJ2-2; 7 bases align to TRBD1. The V and J ends lost 5 bases and 4 bases, in that order; junction bases with no gene match: 4. This CDR3 spans 14 amino acids. The germline gives CDR1 MNHNY, CDR2 SVGAGI (reference sequence). The CDR3 DNA sequence: TGTGCCAGCAGTCCGGGACAGACCACCGGGGAGCTGTTTTTT. Its translation: CASSPGQTTGELFF.

The J gene is TRBJ1-6, the V gene TRBV18; D is ambiguous. Trimming left V 2 bases short and J 0 bases short, with 8 bases between. The CDR3 is 16 residues long. Germline assignment: CDR1 KGHSH and CDR2 LQKENI. CDR3: CASSPNPSSYNSPLHF. CDR3 coding DNA: TGTGCCAGCTCACCAAACCCTAGCTCCTATAATTCACCCCTCCACTTT.

The chain uses TRBV5-1 and TRBJ2-6; maybe TRBD1 (6 bases). This CDR3 has 16 amino acids. V lost 4 bases and J lost 0, with 11 bases in between. Per the germline V gene, CDR1 is SGHRS and CDR2 is YFSETQ. CDR3 region: CASSTHRASGANVLTF. CDR3 bases: TGCGCCAGCAGCACACACAGGGCCTCTGGGGCCAACGTCCTGACTTTC.

This chain joins TRBV5-8 and TRBJ1-2; unclear D gene. The germline gives CDR1 SGHTS, CDR2 YDEGEE. Between the trimmed V and J ends, which lost 2 bases and 5 bases, there was a span of 10 bases. The CDR3 consists of 13 residues. CDR3 region: CASSFRGWYGYTF. The CDR3 region has the DNA TGTGCCAGCAGCTTTCGAGGATGGTATGGCTACACCTTC.

The chain has TRBV5-1 and TRBJ2-5, with TRBD1 matching over 7 bases. J gave up 3 bases and V 4 bases, and 12 bases lay outside the gene matches. The CDR3 is made up of 16 amino acids. Germline V gene data show CDR1 as SGHRS and CDR2 as YFSETQ. The CDR3 nucleotides are TGCGCCAGCAGCGGCAGGGGGTATAATCAAAAAGAGACCCAGTACTTC. Its protein is CASSGRGYNQKETQYF.

V is TRBV4-1 and J is TRBJ1-2; 11 nucleotides align to TRBD1. Germline V CDR1 and CDR2: MGHRA, YSYEKL. The CDR3 covers 15 residues. The trim removed 2 bases at V and 5 bases at J, leaving 4 bases unmatched. Here the CDR3 reads CASSQMGTGGYGYTF. CDR3 coding DNA: TGCGCCAGCAGCCAAATGGGGACAGGGGGATATGGCTACACCTTC.

The chain is built from TRBV6-2 or TRBV6-3 and TRBJ2-5; weak D call: TRBD2 (5 bases). V was pared by 2 bases and J by 4 bases, with 14 bases between. Germline CDR1 and CDR2: MNHEY and SVGEGT. The CDR3 has 15 residues. The CDR3 loop reads CASSYLGVRGETQYF. The DNA for the CDR3 is TGTGCCAGCAGTTACCTTGGGGTACGGGGAGAGACCCAGTACTTC.